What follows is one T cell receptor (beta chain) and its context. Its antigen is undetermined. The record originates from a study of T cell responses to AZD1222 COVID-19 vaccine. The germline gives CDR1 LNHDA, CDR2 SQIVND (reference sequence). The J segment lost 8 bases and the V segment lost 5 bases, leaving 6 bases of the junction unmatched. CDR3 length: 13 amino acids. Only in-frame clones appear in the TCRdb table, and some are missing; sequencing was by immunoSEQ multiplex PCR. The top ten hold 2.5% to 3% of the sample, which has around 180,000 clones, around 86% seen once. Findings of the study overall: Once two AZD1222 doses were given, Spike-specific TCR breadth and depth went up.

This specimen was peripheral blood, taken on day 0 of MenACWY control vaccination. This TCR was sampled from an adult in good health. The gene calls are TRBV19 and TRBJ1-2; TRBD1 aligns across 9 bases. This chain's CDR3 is CASSRTGDGGYTF. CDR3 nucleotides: TGTGCCAGTAGTCGGACAGGGGATGGAGGCTACACCTTC.